The rows below give T cell receptor beta chains drawn from one sample of a study of PD-L1 blockade in urothelial cancer. The repertoire was sequenced with immunoSEQ multiplex PCR; TCRdb's copy has only in-frame clones and lacks some. Of over 65,000 clones in the sample, 80% to 90% were seen once. Sequencing used PBMCs, obtained around atezolizumab (anti-PD-L1) treatment. The source is a man aged 65-85 years with urothelial cancer. Each CDR3 is given with its conserved first and last residue. Each record gives: V gene, clone size, D gene, J gene, CDR3 protein, CDR3 DNA. D genes are given only for firm matches. Not all rows give a size; the values are once, few, many and, for expanded clones, a class.

TRBV2	-	-	TRBJ2-3	CASRAGDSTDTQYF	TGTGCCAGCAGAGCGGGCGATAGCACAGATACGCAGTATTTT
TRBV6-5	-	TRBD2	TRBJ2-7	CASSYGGLAGAYEQYF	TGTGCCAGCAGTTACGGCGGACTAGCGGGAGCCTACGAGCAGTACTTC
TRBV19	-	TRBD1	TRBJ2-2	CASSTGQGAGTGELFF	TGTGCCAGTAGTACGGGACAGGGGGCAGGGACCGGGGAGCTGTTTTTT
TRBV11-2	-	TRBD1	TRBJ1-4	CASSQGQGGEKLFF	TGTGCCAGCAGCCAAGGACAGGGTGGAGAAAAACTGTTTTTT
TRBV12-5	-	TRBD2	TRBJ2-3	CASGLGTSGTTDTQYF	TGTGCTAGTGGCCTTGGGACTAGCGGGACGACAGATACGCAGTATTTT
TRBV6-6	-	-	TRBJ1-2	CASSYSSRDRSGYTF	TGTGCCAGCAGTTACTCGAGCAGGGATCGTAGTGGCTACACCTTC
TRBV2	-	-	TRBJ2-7	CASTGSAYEQYF	TGTGCCAGCACAGGGTCCGCCTACGAGCAGTACTTC
TRBV28	-	-	TRBJ1-1	CASSPYPGDTEAFF	TGTGCCAGCAGCCCCTACCCCGGGGATACTGAAGCTTTCTTT
TRBV5-6	-	TRBD2	TRBJ2-1	CASSHSPGLANEQFF	TGTGCCAGCAGCCATTCTCCGGGACTAGCGAATGAGCAGTTCTTC
TRBV5-1	-	-	TRBJ2-7	CASSLDVDRRTTYEQYF	TGCGCCAGCAGCTTGGATGTAGACAGGCGGACAACCTACGAGCAGTACTTC
TRBV7-6	-	-	TRBJ2-1	CASSSRGNEQFF	TGTGCCAGCAGCTCCCGAGGGAATGAGCAGTTCTTC
TRBV5-1	-	TRBD2	TRBJ2-7	CASSPHGTSDYEQYF	TGCGCCAGCAGCCCCCACGGGACTAGCGACTACGAGCAGTACTTC
TRBV6-1	-	TRBD1	TRBJ2-1	CASSSLTGRFGEQFF	TGTGCCAGCAGCTCCCTGACAGGGCGGTTTGGTGAGCAGTTCTTC
TRBV5-6	-	TRBD1	TRBJ2-6	CASSPLGTDEASGANVLTF	TGTGCCAGCAGCCCACTTGGGACAGATGAAGCCTCTGGGGCCAACGTCCTGACTTTC
TRBV11-2	once	-	TRBJ2-1	CASSLSGSITEQFF	TGTGCCAGCAGCTTAAGTGGGAGTATAACTGAGCAGTTCTTC
TRBV1	-	-	TRBJ2-2	CTSSDPDSYTGELFF	TGCACCAGCAGCGACCCCGACTCCTACACCGGGGAGCTGTTTTTT
TRBV18	-	-	TRBJ2-5	CASSLLVQETQYF	TGTGCCAGCTCATTACTAGTTCAGGAGACCCAGTACTTC
TRBV19	-	-	TRBJ1-5	CASSSGRGPWQPQHF	TGTGCCAGTAGTAGTGGGAGGGGACCATGGCAGCCCCAGCATTTT
TRBV5-1	-	-	TRBJ1-2	CASSGGHPGPYGYTF	TGCGCCAGCAGCGGCGGACACCCAGGTCCCTATGGCTACACCTTC
TRBV2	-	TRBD1	TRBJ1-4	CASSYRGQLFF	TGTGCCAGCAGTTACAGGGGGCAACTGTTTTTT
TRBV6-6	-	TRBD2	TRBJ2-1	CASSPGTINEQFF	TGTGCCAGCAGTCCCGGGACTATAAATGAGCAGTTCTTC
TRBV27	-	-	TRBJ2-5	CASRSQGLQETQYF	TGTGCCAGCAGGAGTCAGGGGCTTCAAGAGACCCAGTACTTC
TRBV2	-	-	TRBJ2-7	CASSEERGYEQYF	TGTGCCAGCAGTGAAGAGCGCGGCTACGAGCAGTACTTC
TRBV18	-	-	TRBJ1-5	CASSAQSEQPQHF	TGTGCCAGCTCTGCCCAAAGTGAGCAGCCCCAGCATTTT
TRBV28	few	-	TRBJ2-1	CASSFDSWRNEQFF	TGTGCCAGCAGTTTCGATTCTTGGCGGAATGAGCAGTTCTTC
TRBV5-6	few	TRBD2	TRBJ2-1	CASSFSGTSVDEQFF	TGTGCCAGCAGCTTTTCCGGGACTAGCGTCGATGAGCAGTTCTTC
TRBV28	-	TRBD2	TRBJ2-7	CASSGLFSGTIVYEQYF	TGTGCCAGCAGTGGACTCTTCTCCGGGACTATCGTCTACGAGCAGTACTTC
TRBV7-9	few	-	TRBJ1-2	CASSAGTLYGYTF	TGTGCCAGCAGCGCTGGGACACTCTATGGCTACACCTTC
TRBV27	few	TRBD2	TRBJ2-7	CASSTLFLTGTSGSGAYF	TGTGCCAGCAGTACCCTATTCCTAACCGGGACTAGCGGGAGTGGAGCTTACTTC
TRBV9	-	TRBD2	TRBJ2-7	CASSVGGGELPYEQYF	TGTGCCAGCAGCGTAGGGGGGGGAGAGTTACCGTACGAGCAGTACTTC
TRBV7-9	-	TRBD1	TRBJ2-5	CASSSQGAAGYF	TGTGCCAGCAGCTCACAGGGGGCGGCGGGGTACTTC
TRBV7-9	few	TRBD1	TRBJ1-5	CASSFTGGGWHF	TGTGCCAGCAGCTTTACAGGGGGAGGTTGGCATTTT
TRBV7-3	-	TRBD1	TRBJ1-1	CASSAMTGRDTEAFF	TGTGCCAGCAGCGCAATGACAGGGCGGGACACTGAAGCTTTCTTT
TRBV5-1	-	TRBD2	TRBJ2-1	CATTTSASSYNEQFF	TGCGCCACCACGACTAGCGCGAGCTCCTACAATGAGCAGTTCTTC
TRBV30	few	TRBD2	TRBJ2-1	CAWGLAGEYNEQFF	TGTGCCTGGGGGCTAGCGGGAGAGTACAATGAGCAGTTCTTC
TRBV28	-	TRBD1	TRBJ1-5	CASRGQGNFLNQPQHF	TGTGCCAGCAGGGGACAGGGGAATTTTTTAAATCAGCCCCAGCATTTT
TRBV4-1	-	-	TRBJ1-4	CASSQDRGINEKLFF	TGCGCCAGCAGCCAAGATCGAGGAATTAATGAAAAACTGTTTTTT
TRBV6-4	few	-	TRBJ1-2	CASSDGGHGYTF	TGTGCCAGCAGTGACGGGGGCCATGGCTACACCTTC
TRBV5-4	-	TRBD1	TRBJ2-6	CASSSGTGTGANVLTF	TGTGCCAGCAGCTCCGGGACAGGGACTGGGGCCAACGTCCTGACTTTC
TRBV19	-	-	TRBJ1-5	CASIPRDGRDGPQHF	TGTGCCAGTATCCCAAGGGACGGGCGGGATGGGCCCCAGCATTTT
TRBV6-5	-	TRBD2	TRBJ2-1	CASSNSGSNEQFF	TGTGCCAGCAGTAATAGCGGGAGTAATGAGCAGTTCTTC
TRBV7-8	-	TRBD1	TRBJ2-7	CASSSDRGVNEQYF	TGTGCCAGCAGCTCCGACAGGGGAGTTAACGAGCAGTACTTC
TRBV27	-	TRBD2	TRBJ2-1	CASSRGLAGGREQFF	TGTGCCAGCAGTAGGGGACTAGCGGGAGGGCGTGAGCAGTTCTTC
TRBV18	few	-	TRBJ1-2	CASSPTRDYGYTF	TGTGCCAGCTCACCTACACGGGACTATGGCTACACCTTC
TRBV11-2	-	-	TRBJ1-1	CASSYTQDTEAFF	TGTGCCAGCAGCTACACCCAGGACACTGAAGCTTTCTTT
TRBV5-1	-	-	TRBJ2-7	CASSLGAPREQYF	TGCGCCAGCAGCTTAGGTGCTCCGAGGGAGCAGTACTTC
TRBV10-3	-	-	TRBJ1-5	CAISPGGNQPQHF	TGTGCCATCAGCCCGGGCGGGAATCAGCCCCAGCATTTT
TRBV12-5	-	TRBD2	TRBJ2-2	CASGLFRTSGNTGELFF	TGTGCTAGTGGTTTGTTTAGGACTAGCGGGAACACCGGGGAGCTGTTTTTT
TRBV14	-	-	TRBJ1-2	CASSHDGQGNYGYTF	TGTGCCAGCAGCCATGACGGGCAGGGAAACTATGGCTACACCTTC
TRBV28	once	-	TRBJ1-2	CASSFAGNGRGYTF	TGTGCCAGCAGTTTCGCAGGGAATGGGCGCGGCTACACCTTC
TRBV19	-	TRBD2	TRBJ2-7	CASSMTPSGSYEQYF	TGTGCCAGTAGTATGACTCCTAGCGGGAGCTACGAGCAGTACTTC
TRBV5-1	-	-	TRBJ1-3	CASSLDSASGNTIYF	TGCGCCAGCAGCTTGGACTCTGCCTCTGGAAACACCATATATTTT
TRBV28	-	TRBD2	TRBJ2-1	CASRPGLAAYNEQFF	TGTGCCAGCAGACCGGGACTAGCGGCGTACAATGAGCAGTTCTTC
TRBV28	once	-	TRBJ1-3	CASSTAGSGNTIYF	TGTGCCAGCAGTACGGCGGGGTCTGGAAACACCATATATTTT
TRBV30	-	-	TRBJ2-7	CAWSRVGGWRYF	TGTGCCTGGAGTAGGGTTGGGGGCTGGCGATACTTC
TRBV9	-	-	TRBJ1-2	CASSSEGGAYGYTF	TGTGCCAGCAGCTCCGAGGGGGGGGCCTATGGCTACACCTTC
TRBV5-6	-	-	TRBJ2-3	CASSQLSGSGTDTQYF	TGTGCCAGCAGCCAACTATCCGGGAGCGGCACAGATACGCAGTATTTT
TRBV19	-	TRBD1	TRBJ2-7	CASSLQGGHEQYF	TGTGCCAGTAGTCTCCAAGGGGGCCACGAGCAGTACTTC
TRBV4-2	-	-	TRBJ2-5	CASSQDRQLQETQYF	TGTGCCAGCAGCCAAGATCGACAACTCCAAGAGACCCAGTACTTC